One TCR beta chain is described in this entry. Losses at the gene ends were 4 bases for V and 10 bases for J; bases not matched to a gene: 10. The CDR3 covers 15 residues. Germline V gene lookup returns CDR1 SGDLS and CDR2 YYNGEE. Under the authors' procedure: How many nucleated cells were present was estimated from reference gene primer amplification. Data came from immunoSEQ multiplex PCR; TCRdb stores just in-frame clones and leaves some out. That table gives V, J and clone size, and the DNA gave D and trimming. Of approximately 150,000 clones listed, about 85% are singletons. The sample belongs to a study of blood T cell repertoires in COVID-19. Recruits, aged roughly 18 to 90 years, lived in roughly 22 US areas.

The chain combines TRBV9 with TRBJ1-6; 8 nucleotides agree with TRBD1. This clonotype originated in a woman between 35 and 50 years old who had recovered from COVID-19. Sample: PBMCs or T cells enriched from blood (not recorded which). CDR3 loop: CASSPAGQDRSPLHF. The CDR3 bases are TGTGCCAGCAGCCCCGCGGGACAGGATAGATCACCCCTCCACTTT.